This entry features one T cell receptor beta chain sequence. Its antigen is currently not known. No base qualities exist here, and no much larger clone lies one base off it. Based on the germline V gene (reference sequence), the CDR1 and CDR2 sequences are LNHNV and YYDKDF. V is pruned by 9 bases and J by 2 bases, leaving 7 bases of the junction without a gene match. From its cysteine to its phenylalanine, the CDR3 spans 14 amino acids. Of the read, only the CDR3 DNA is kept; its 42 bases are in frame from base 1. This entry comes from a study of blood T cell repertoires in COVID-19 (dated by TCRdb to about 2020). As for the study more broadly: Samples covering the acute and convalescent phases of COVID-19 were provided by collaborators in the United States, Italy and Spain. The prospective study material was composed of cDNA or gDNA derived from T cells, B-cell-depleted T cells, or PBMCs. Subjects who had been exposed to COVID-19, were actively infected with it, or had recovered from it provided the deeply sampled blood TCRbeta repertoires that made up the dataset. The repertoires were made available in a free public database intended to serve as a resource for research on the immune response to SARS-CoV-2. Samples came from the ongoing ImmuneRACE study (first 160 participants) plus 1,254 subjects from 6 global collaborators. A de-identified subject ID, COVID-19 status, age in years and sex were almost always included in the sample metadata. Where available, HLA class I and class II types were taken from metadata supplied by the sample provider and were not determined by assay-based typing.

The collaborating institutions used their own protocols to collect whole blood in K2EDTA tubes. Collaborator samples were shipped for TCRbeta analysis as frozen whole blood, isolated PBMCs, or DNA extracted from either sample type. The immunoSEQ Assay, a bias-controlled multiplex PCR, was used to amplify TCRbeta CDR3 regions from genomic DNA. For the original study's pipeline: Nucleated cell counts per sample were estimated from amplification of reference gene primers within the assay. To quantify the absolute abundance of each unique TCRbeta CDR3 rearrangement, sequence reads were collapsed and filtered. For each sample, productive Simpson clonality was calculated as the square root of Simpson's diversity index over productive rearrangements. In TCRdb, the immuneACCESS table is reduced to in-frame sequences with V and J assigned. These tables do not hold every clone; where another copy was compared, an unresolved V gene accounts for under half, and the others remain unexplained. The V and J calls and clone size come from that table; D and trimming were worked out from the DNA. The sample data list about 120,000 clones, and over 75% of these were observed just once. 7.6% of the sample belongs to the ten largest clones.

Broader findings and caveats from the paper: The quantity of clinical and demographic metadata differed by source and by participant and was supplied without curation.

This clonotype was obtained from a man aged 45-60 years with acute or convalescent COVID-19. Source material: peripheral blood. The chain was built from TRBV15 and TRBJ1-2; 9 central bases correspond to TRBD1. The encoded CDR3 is CATRTGAANYGYTF. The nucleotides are TGTGCCACGAGGACAGGGGCCGCGAACTATGGCTACACCTTC.